This TCR beta chain was recorded in a study of identical twins listed by TCRdb under 2016. Broadly, across the study: The study deep-sequenced TCR alpha and beta repertoires from monozygotic twins, unrelated adults of various ages and cord blood to test whether fetal clonotypes persist. To rule out contamination, replicate twin experiments were performed at different times with different library preparation protocols.

From cysteine to phenylalanine, the CDR3 is 20 amino acids long. The DNA shown is the 60-base CDR3, in frame from base 1. Relative to germline, V is 2 bases shorter and J is 0 bases shorter, with 25 bases between their ends. Based on the germline V gene, the CDR1 and CDR2 sequences are SGHAT and FQNNGV. The method behind the library was 5' RACE. This sample was sequenced with an Illumina HiSeq 2000. A universal primer binding site was introduced by template switching, and a unique molecular identifier was present in the final cDNA, enabling accurate counting of TCR cDNA molecules. Specific primers in the conserved constant-segment region were used to synthesize first-strand cDNA for TCR alpha and beta chains. To control for contamination, each cDNA library was double barcoded with a SMART-Mk sample barcode plus Illumina barcodes. Two successive PCR steps introduced TruSeq adapter sequences along with Illumina sample barcodes. TCR alpha and beta cDNA libraries were sequenced on the Illumina HiSeq platform with custom primers. As for the authors' bioinformatics: Raw reads were processed with MiGEC to extract unique molecular identifiers, and MiXCR was used to determine CDR3 positions. For each individual, recombination models were inferred using an EM algorithm with the repgenHMM and IGoR tools. The analysis of shared clonotypes was done with the tcR package in R, with sharing normalized by the product of cloneset sizes. Out-of-frame nonproductive sequences were analyzed to study raw recombination free of thymic and clonal selection effects. TCRdb cleaned the public reads at Q25 with fastp, built clones with MiXCR and kept in-frame beta chains. Identical CDR3 protein sequences are pooled into one entry, listed with their most common genes and DNA. These V and J calls rely on TCRdb rather than the paper's analysis. In this sample the table shows 420,000 or so distinct CDR3 sequences, approximately 18% of which occur a single time. Around 12% of the sample goes to the ten largest clones.

Only healthy Caucasian donors were included. The researchers also sequenced three unrelated adults who were not twins: a male aged 18 to 29, a male aged 50 to 60, and a female aged 50 to 60. Using Miltenyi CD45RO+ enrichment and human naive T-cell isolation kits, memory (CD45RO+) and naive T cells were isolated from PBMC. This clonotype showed up just a few times. This receptor's antigen is unknown. The record has no base qualities; no much larger clone is one base away. What the study reported, not specific to this receptor: Because the same donors could not be followed over many years, conclusions were based on cross-sectional statistical analysis. Abundant cord blood beta clonotypes carried fewer insertions; young adult naive repertoires showed a weaker similar trend, while memory repertoires showed none. A weaker excess of twin sharing was found in beta out-of-frame sequences because the signal-to-noise ratio was lowered by fewer shared sequences. Out-of-frame TCR alpha sharing in monozygotic twins was systematically underestimated by recombination models, whereas sharing between unrelated individuals was in agreement with the recombination models. Zero-insertion analyses could be partly confounded by invariant T cells such as MAIT and iNKT, although diverse VJ usage argued against such confounding for most clonotypes. Compared with coincidental sharing between unrelated individuals, an excess of low generation-probability sequences was observed among out-of-frame TCR alpha sequences shared between twins.

This TCR was recovered from a man aged 50 to 60 in good health. Sequenced input: naive T cells sorted from blood. Sample cell subset or site, as interpreted from the label and publication: cells isolated with a human naive T-cell isolation kit. The receptor chain draws on TRBV11-2 and TRBJ1-1, with the D segment identity uncertain. In nucleotide form, the sequence is TGTGCCAGCAGCTTACGAAGAGGGCTAAGGGCCCTCACTATGAACACTGAAGCTTTCTTT. The translation is CASSLRRGLRALTMNTEAFF. Supplemented by the reference TRBV11-2 and TRBJ1-1 proteins around the CDR3, the complete variable domain is EAGVAQSPRYKIIEKRQSVAFWCNPISGHATLYWYQQILGQGPKLLIQFQNNGVVDDSQLPKDRFSAERLKGVDSTLKIQPAKLEDSAVYLCASSLRRGLRALTMNTEAFFGQGTRLTVV.